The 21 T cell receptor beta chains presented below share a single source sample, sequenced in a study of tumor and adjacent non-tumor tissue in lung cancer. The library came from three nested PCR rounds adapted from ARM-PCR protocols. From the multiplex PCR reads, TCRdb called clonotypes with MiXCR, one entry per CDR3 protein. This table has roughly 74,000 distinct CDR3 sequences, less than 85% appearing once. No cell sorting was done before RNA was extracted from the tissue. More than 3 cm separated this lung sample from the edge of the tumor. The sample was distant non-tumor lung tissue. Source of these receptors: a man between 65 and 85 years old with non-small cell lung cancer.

The CDR3 DNA is TGTGCCAGCAGTGATTACCCAACGGGCAGGGAACTGTACTTC. It is translated as CASSDYPTGRELYF. The V call is TRBV6-1, the J call TRBJ2-7; TRBD1 is a possible D gene (5 bases). CDR3 length equals 14 residues. Per the germline V gene, CDR1 is MNHNS and CDR2 is SASEGT. The V gene lost 3 bases and the J gene lost 12 bases, with 21 bases spanning the gap.

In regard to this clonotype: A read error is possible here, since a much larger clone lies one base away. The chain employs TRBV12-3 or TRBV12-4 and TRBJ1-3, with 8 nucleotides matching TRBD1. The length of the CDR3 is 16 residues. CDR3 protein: CASSRQGALNGNIIYF. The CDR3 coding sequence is TGTGCCAGCAGCCGGCAGGGGGCGCTTAATGGAAACATCATATATTTT.

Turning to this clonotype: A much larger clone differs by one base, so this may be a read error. The CDR3 nucleotides read TGTGCCAGCAGTTTGGGAGTAGCGGGAGGGCCCGGGGAGCTGTTTTTT. Translating gives CASSLGVAGGPGELFF. The rearrangement links TRBV28 to TRBJ2-2, with 11 positions matching TRBD2. Germline values: CDR1 MDHEN, CDR2 SYDVKM. The CDR3 covers 16 residues. V lost 3 bases to trimming and J lost 6 bases; unmatched junction nucleotides: 6.

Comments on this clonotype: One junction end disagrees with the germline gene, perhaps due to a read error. The DNA for the CDR3 is TGTGCCAGCAGTTACGAACAGGGGACTGGATCACCCCTCCACTTC. Amino acids: CASSYEQGTGSPLHF. The chain is built from TRBV28 and TRBJ1-6; 7 bases align to TRBD1. The germline CDR1 and CDR2 sequences are MDHEN and SYDVKM. The CDR3 extends over 15 amino acids.

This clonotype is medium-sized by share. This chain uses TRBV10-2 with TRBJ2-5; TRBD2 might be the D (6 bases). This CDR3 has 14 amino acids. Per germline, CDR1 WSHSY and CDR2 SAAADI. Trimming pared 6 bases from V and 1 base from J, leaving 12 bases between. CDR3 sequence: CASRTGLIQETQYF. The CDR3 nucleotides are TGCGCCAGCAGGACGGGACTGATCCAAGAGACCCAGTACTTC.

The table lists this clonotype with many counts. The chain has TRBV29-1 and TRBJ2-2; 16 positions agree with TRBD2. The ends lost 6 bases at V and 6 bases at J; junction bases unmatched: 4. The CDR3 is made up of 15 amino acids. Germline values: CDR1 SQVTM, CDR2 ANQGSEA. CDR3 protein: CSVGLAGGYSGELFF. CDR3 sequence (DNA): TGCAGCGTGGGACTAGCGGGAGGGTACTCCGGGGAGCTGTTTTTT.

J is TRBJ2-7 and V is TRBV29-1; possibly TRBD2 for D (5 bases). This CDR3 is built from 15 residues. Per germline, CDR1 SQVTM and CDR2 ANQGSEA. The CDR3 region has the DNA TGCAGTGTCGGCGAGTCGACATGGCCCTCGGGGGAGCAGTACTTC. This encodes CSVGESTWPSGEQYF.

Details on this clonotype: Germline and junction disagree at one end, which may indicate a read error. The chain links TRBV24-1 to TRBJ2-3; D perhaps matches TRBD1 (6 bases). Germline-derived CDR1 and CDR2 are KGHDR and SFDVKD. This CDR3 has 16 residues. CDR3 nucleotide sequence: TGTGACACCAGCTCTTCCGGGACAAGGGCGAGAGATACGCAGTATTTT. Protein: CDTSSSGTRARDTQYF.

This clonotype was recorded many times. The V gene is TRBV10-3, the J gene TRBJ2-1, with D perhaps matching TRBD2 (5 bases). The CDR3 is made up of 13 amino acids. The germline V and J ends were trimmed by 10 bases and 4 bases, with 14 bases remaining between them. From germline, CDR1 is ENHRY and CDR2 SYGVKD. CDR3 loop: CATGRGDYNEQFF. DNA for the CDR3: TGTGCCACGGGGAGAGGAGATTACAATGAGCAGTTCTTC.

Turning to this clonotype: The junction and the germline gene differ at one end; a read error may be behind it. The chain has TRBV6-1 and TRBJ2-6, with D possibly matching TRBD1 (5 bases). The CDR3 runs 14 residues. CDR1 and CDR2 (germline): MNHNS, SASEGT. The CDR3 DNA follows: TGTACCAGCCATACAGGCTCTGGGGCCAACGTCCTGACTTTC. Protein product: CTSHTGSGANVLTF.

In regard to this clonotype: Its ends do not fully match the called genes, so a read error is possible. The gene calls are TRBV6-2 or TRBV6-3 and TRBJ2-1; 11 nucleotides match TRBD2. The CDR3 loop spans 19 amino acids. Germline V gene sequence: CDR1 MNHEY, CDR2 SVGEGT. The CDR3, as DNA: TGTACCAGCAGACCAAGGGGGACTAGCGGTTACAGCCCCTACAATGAGCAGTTCTTC. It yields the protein CTSRPRGTSGYSPYNEQFF.

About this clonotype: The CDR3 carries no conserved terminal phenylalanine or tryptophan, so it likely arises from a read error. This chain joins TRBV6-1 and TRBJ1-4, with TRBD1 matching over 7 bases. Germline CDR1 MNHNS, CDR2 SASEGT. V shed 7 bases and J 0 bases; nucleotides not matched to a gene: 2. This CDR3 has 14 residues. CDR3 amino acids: CASIDRATNEKLFC. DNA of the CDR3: TGTGCCAGCATCGACAGGGCAACTAATGAAAAACTGTTTTGT.

The DNA of the CDR3 is TGTGCCAGCTGTGCCGGGACAGGGGAATGCTACACCTTC. Residues: CASCAGTGECYTF. The chain carries TRBV6-1 and TRBJ1-2; 10 bases agree with TRBD1. Trimming cost V 8 bases and J 9 bases; bases outside gene matches: 9. The CDR3 covers 13 residues. Germline loops: CDR1 MNHNS, CDR2 SASEGT.

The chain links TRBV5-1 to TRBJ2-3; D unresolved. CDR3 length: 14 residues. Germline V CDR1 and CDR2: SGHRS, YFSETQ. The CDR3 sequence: CDSSLGSYTDTQYF. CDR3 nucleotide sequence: TGCGACAGTAGCTTGGGGTCCTACACAGATACGCAGTATTTT.

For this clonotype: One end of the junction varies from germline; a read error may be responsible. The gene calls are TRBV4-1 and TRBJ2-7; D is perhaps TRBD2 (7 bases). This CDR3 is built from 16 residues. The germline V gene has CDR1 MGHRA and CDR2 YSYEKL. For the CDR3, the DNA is TGCGCCAGCAGCCGGACACCTGCGGGAGAGGGGGACGAGCACTACTTC. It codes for CASSRTPAGEGDEHYF.

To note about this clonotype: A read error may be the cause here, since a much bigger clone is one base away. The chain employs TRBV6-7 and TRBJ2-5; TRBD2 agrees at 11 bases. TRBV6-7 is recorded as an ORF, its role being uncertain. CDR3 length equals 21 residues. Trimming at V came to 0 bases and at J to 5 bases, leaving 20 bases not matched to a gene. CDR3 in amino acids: CASSYSNLTSGTRRSKETQYF. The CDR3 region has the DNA TGTGCCAGCAGTTACTCGAATTTGACTAGCGGGACTCGTCGGTCGAAGGAGACCCAGTACTTC.

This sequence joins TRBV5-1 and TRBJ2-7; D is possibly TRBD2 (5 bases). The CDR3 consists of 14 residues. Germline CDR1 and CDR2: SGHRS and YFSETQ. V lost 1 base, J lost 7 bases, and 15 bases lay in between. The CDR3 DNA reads TGCGCCAGCAGCTTGATAACGGAACCGGGGGAGCAGTACTTC. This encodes CASSLITEPGEQYF.

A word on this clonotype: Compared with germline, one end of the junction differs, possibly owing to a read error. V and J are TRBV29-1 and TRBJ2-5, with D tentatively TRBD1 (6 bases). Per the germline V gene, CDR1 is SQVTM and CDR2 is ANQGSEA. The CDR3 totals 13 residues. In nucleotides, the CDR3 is TGCAGGGTGGCCGACAGGTTTCATGAGACCCGGTACTTT. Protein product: CRVADRFHETRYF.

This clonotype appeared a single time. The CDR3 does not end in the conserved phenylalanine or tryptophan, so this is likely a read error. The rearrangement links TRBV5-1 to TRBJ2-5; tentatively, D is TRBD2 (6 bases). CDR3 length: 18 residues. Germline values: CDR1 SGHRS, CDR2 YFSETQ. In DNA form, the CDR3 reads TGCTCCAGCAGCTTGTTGCGTTTGGGACTTTCTGGGGGAGAGACCCAGTACTTA. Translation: CSSSLLRLGLSGGETQYL.

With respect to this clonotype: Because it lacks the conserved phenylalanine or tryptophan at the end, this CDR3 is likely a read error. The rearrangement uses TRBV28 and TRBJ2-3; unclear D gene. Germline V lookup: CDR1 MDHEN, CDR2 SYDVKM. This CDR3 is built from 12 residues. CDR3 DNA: TGTGCCAGTAGTTCCCCTCAAGATACGCAGTATTCC. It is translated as CASSSPQDTQYS.

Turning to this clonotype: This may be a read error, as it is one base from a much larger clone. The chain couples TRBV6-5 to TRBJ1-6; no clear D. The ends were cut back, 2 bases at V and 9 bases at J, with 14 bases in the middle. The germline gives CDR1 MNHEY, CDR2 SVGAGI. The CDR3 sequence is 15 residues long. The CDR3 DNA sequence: TGTGCCAGCAGTTACAGCGGGGATGTGGGTTCACCCCTCCACTTT. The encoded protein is CASSYSGDVGSPLHF.